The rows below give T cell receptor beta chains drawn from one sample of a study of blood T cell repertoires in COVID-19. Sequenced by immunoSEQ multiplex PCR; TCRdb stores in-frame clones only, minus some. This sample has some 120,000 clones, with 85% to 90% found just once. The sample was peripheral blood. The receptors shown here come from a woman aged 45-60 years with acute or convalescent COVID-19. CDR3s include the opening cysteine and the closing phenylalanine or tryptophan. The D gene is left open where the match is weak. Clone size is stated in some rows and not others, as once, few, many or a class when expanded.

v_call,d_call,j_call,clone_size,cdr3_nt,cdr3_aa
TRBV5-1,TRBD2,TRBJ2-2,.,TGCGCCAGCCGCTCTAGCGGGGGGAACACCGGGGAGCTGTTTTTT,CASRSSGGNTGELFF
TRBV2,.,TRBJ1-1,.,TGTGCCAGCAGTGTCTCCCCTGGGCAGGATAACACTGAAGCTTTCTTT,CASSVSPGQDNTEAFF
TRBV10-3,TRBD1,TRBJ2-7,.,TGTGCCAGCGAAGGGGGCATCATTGGATCCTACGAGCAGTACTTC,CASEGGIIGSYEQYF
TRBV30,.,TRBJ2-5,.,TGTGCCTGGAGTGGTAGGGGGGGGGAGACCCAGTACTTC,CAWSGRGGETQYF
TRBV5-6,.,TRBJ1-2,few,TGTGCCAGCACCTTAGTAAGCTCGGCAGGGCCGAGAAACTATGGCTACACCTTC,CASTLVSSAGPRNYGYTF
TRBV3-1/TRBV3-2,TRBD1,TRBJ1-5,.,TGTGCCAGCAGCCAGGGGACAGGGGTTGGCAATCAGCCCCAGCATTTT,CASSQGTGVGNQPQHF
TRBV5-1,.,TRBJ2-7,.,TGCGCCAGCAGCTTGCTGGGGAGTTCCTCCTACGAGCAGTACTTC,CASSLLGSSSYEQYF
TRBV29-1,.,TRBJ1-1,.,TGCAGCGTTCGACTGATGAACACTGAAGCTTTCTTT,CSVRLMNTEAFF
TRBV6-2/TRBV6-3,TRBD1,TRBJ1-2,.,TGTGCCAGCAGCCATGGACAGGCTAACTATGGCTACACCTTC,CASSHGQANYGYTF
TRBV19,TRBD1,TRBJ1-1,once,TGTGCCAGTAGTACAAACAGGGGGCCCCACACTGAAGCTTTCTTT,CASSTNRGPHTEAFF
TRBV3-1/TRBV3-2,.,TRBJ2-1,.,TGTGCCAGCAGCCACGTTTACCAAGGCGGCAATGAGCAGTTCTTC,CASSHVYQGGNEQFF
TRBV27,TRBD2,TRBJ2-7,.,TGTGCCAGCAGTTTAGGCGGGGGGGCGATCTACGAGCAGTACTTC,CASSLGGGAIYEQYF
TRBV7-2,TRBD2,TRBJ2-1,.,TGTGCCAGCAGCCCCACCGGGACTAGCGGATCGTACAATGAGCAGTTCTTC,CASSPTGTSGSYNEQFF
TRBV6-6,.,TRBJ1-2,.,TGTGCCAGCAGCCAGTCGGGGGGCGCGCTCTATGGCTACACCTTC,CASSQSGGALYGYTF
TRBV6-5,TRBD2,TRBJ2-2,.,TGTGCCAGCACCGAGAGCGGGGCCGGGGAGCTGTTTTTT,CASTESGAGELFF
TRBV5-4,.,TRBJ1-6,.,TGTGCCAGCAGCCCGGGACTTCCCAATTCACCCCTCCACTTT,CASSPGLPNSPLHF
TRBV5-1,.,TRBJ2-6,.,TGCGCCAGCAGCTTGTACAGGTTGGCCAACGTCCTGACTTTC,CASSLYRLANVLTF
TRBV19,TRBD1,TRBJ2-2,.,TGTGCCAGTAGTATCTTCGGGACAGGGGCCTACACCGGGGAGCTGTTTTTT,CASSIFGTGAYTGELFF
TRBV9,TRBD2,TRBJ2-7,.,TGTGCCAGCAGCCCAAGACTAGCGGGGACCCCCTACGAGCAGTACTTC,CASSPRLAGTPYEQYF
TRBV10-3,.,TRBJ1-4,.,TGTGCCAGCAAGCAGGGAACAGTGAATGAAAAACTGTTTTTT,CASKQGTVNEKLFF
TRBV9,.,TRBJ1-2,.,TGTGCCAGCAGCCCCCGCTGGGGAGGGGAGGGCGGCTACACCTTC,CASSPRWGGEGGYTF
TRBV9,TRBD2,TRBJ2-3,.,TGTGCCAGCAGCGCCCCTCCTAGCGGGATGGGAGATACGCAGTATTTT,CASSAPPSGMGDTQYF